This is a list of T cell receptor beta chains from one sample in a study of cytomegalovirus exposure and HLA in healthy donors. The repertoire was sequenced with immunoSEQ multiplex PCR; TCRdb's copy has only in-frame clones and lacks some. This table has about 150,000 clones, around 60% appearing once. The specimen was PBMCs. These receptor sequences come from a woman aged 55 to 70 in good health and CMV-seropositive. The CDR3 runs from the conserved cysteine through the conserved F or W. A D gene is named only where the DNA matches it firmly. A row's size may be missing; if present it is once, few, many or a size class.

>15|TRBV4-1|once|.|TRBJ2-1
TGCGCCAGCAGCCAGGCGGTCGAGGTCTACAATGAGCAGTTCTTC
CASSQAVEVYNEQFF
>15|TRBV15|.|TRBD1|TRBJ1-2
TGTGCCACCAGCGCCCAGAAGGACAGGGGGTATGGCTACACCTTC
CATSAQKDRGYGYTF
>16|TRBV19|few|TRBD1|TRBJ2-2
TGTGCCAGTAGTATAGTTCGACAGGGGGGGTCCGGGGAGCTGTTTTTT
CASSIVRQGGSGELFF
>15|TRBV2|.|.|TRBJ2-5
TGTGCCAGCAGTGAGCAGGAACTTTACCAAGAGACCCAGTACTTC
CASSEQELYQETQYF
>13|TRBV6-6|.|TRBD2|TRBJ2-1
TGTGCCAGCAGCCAATACCAGACTAGCGAGCAGTTCTTC
CASSQYQTSEQFF
>16|TRBV14|.|TRBD2|TRBJ2-1
TGTGCCAGCAGCCGCTCTCCCGGACTAGCCGACAATGAGCAGTTCTTC
CASSRSPGLADNEQFF
>16|TRBV4-3|.|TRBD1|TRBJ2-3
TGCGCCAGCAGCCAAGCTCCAGGGGGCGACGCAGATACGCAGTATTTT
CASSQAPGGDADTQYF
>17|TRBV30|.|TRBD1|TRBJ2-7
TGTGCCTGGTCAGGGGGCCCTAGACGGGCTACCTCCTACGAGCAGTACTTC
CAWSGGPRRATSYEQYF
>14|TRBV5-8|.|.|TRBJ2-1
TGTGCCAGCAGCTTGATCAGCGGTCTTACTGAGCAGTTCTTC
CASSLISGLTEQFF
>13|TRBV7-8|.|TRBD2|TRBJ2-7
TGTGCCAGCAGCTTAGGGGGGGGTTACGAGCAGTACTTC
CASSLGGGYEQYF
>14|TRBV2|few|.|TRBJ1-5
TGTGCCAGCAGCATTTCAGGGGGCAATCAGCCCCAGCATTTT
CASSISGGNQPQHF
>12|TRBV5-4|once|TRBD1|TRBJ2-7
TGTGCCAGCAGCTTGGACAGGGGTGAGCAGTACTTC
CASSLDRGEQYF
>16|TRBV5-1|few|.|TRBJ1-3
TGCGCCAGCAGCTTGGGGATACAGCAATCTGGAAACACCATATATTTT
CASSLGIQQSGNTIYF
>14|TRBV6-1|.|TRBD1|TRBJ2-7
TGTGCCAGTGAGCCGGGACAGGGGGCGGGTGAGCAGTACTTC
CASEPGQGAGEQYF
>18|TRBV7-2|.|TRBD2|TRBJ2-7
TGTGCCAGCAGCTCAAGGACTAGCGGGTACACCACCTCCTACGAGCAGTACTTC
CASSSRTSGYTTSYEQYF
>12|TRBV6-5|few|TRBD2|TRBJ2-1
TGTGCCACACGACTAGCGAGGAATGAGCAGTTCTTC
CATRLARNEQFF
>14|TRBV28|.|.|TRBJ1-5
TGTGCCTCCTCCGGGGTTTTAGGCAATCAGCCCCAGCATTTT
CASSGVLGNQPQHF
>14|TRBV13|.|TRBD1|TRBJ1-2
TGTGCCAGCAGCTCAATGGACAGGGCGGATGGCTACACCTTC
CASSSMDRADGYTF
>14|TRBV28|few|.|TRBJ1-2
TGTGCCAGCAGTGGGGGGAATCATAACTATGGCTACACCTTC
CASSGGNHNYGYTF
>15|TRBV9|.|TRBD2|TRBJ2-1
TGTGCCAGCAGCGCGACAAGCGGGAGAACGAATGAGCAGTTCTTC
CASSATSGRTNEQFF
>12|TRBV6-5|.|TRBD1|TRBJ1-3
TGTGCCAGCAGGACAGGGAGAAACACCATATATTTT
CASRTGRNTIYF
>18|TRBV18|few|TRBD1|TRBJ1-2
TGTGCCAGCTCACAGGCTTACCTTGGACAGGGGGCTAGGTATGGCTACACCTTC
CASSQAYLGQGARYGYTF
>14|TRBV9|few|.|TRBJ1-1
TGTGCCAGCAGCGTAGCGGGACAGAACACTGAAGCTTTCTTT
CASSVAGQNTEAFF
>13|TRBV7-3|few|TRBD1|TRBJ2-1
TGTGCCAGCAGCCCGACAGGGGGATATGAGCAGTTCTTC
CASSPTGGYEQFF
>16|TRBV18|.|TRBD1|TRBJ1-5
TGTGCCAGCTCAATACCGACAGGGGAGAGCAATCAGCCCCAGCATTTT
CASSIPTGESNQPQHF
>18|TRBV11-2|.|TRBD2|TRBJ2-2
TGTGCCAGCAGACGTCCGGGACTAGCACATTCGAGGACCGGGGAGCTGTTTTTT
CASRRPGLAHSRTGELFF
>14|TRBV4-2|.|.|TRBJ1-1
TGTGCCAGCAGCCAAGACGGGAGGAACACTGAAGCTTTCTTT
CASSQDGRNTEAFF
>15|TRBV7-9|.|TRBD2|TRBJ2-3
TGTGCCAGCAGCTTGGCTAGCGGGAGAACAGATACGCAGTATTTT
CASSLASGRTDTQYF
>11|TRBV20-1|.|.|TRBJ2-3
TGCAGTGCTAGATACGAACATGCGCAGTATTTT
CSARYEHAQYF
>15|TRBV7-8|once|.|TRBJ1-5
TGTGCCAGCAGCTTAGAATCAGGGGACAATCAGCCCCAGCATTTT
CASSLESGDNQPQHF
>17|TRBV7-8|once|TRBD2|TRBJ2-1
TGTGCCAGCAGCCCTACTCCCGGGACTAGCGAATACAATGAGCAGTTCTTC
CASSPTPGTSEYNEQFF
>17|TRBV5-4|.|TRBD2|TRBJ2-3
TGTGCCAGCAGCTTGGGGACTAGCGGGAGGGTCACAGATACGCAGTATTTT
CASSLGTSGRVTDTQYF
>16|TRBV6-5|.|TRBD2|TRBJ2-1
TGTGCCAGCAGTTACACAGAGGCTAGCGGGAGCAATGAGCAGTTCTTC
CASSYTEASGSNEQFF
>15|TRBV5-1|.|TRBD2|TRBJ2-1
TGCGCCAGCAGCCTGACTAGCGGGAGTCACAATGAGCAGTTCTTC
CASSLTSGSHNEQFF
>14|TRBV28|.|.|TRBJ1-4
TGTGCCAGCAGCGTGACAGCCACAAATGAAAAACTGTTTTTT
CASSVTATNEKLFF
>13|TRBV18|.|.|TRBJ1-1
TGTGCCAGCTCAGGCACAGGGCCCACTGAAGCTTTCTTT
CASSGTGPTEAFF
>15|TRBV6-1|.|.|TRBJ2-4
TGTGCCAGCAGTGAGGGCATACTAGCCAAAAACATTCAGTACTTC
CASSEGILAKNIQYF
>11|TRBV20-1|.|.|TRBJ2-5
TGCAGTGCCCCCGTTAGAGAGACCCAGTACTTC
CSAPVRETQYF
>13|TRBV7-6|few|.|TRBJ2-7
TGTGCCAGCAGCGCCCAGGGCATGGGCGAGCAGTACTTC
CASSAQGMGEQYF
>16|TRBV5-8|.|TRBD2|TRBJ2-5
TGTGCCAGCTCACCTGGGACTAGCGGGGTGGTGGAGACCCAGTACTTC
CASSPGTSGVVETQYF
>14|TRBV29-1|.|TRBD1|TRBJ1-1
TGCAGCGTTGACAAAGGGCAGGGGGGCACTGAAGCTTTCTTT
CSVDKGQGGTEAFF
>12|TRBV7-2|.|.|TRBJ1-2
TGTGCCAGCAGCACCGACACCTATGGCTACACCTTC
CASSTDTYGYTF
>15|TRBV9|few|TRBD2|TRBJ2-2
TGTGCCAGCAGCTCCCGCGGGGGAATGGCCGGGGAGCTGTTTTTT
CASSSRGGMAGELFF
>18|TRBV27|few|.|TRBJ2-4
TGTGCCAGCAGTTTAACTCCTACCTTAGCCTTTAGGGGGAACATTCAGTACTTC
CASSLTPTLAFRGNIQYF
>15|TRBV9|.|TRBD2|TRBJ2-1
TGTGCCAGCACCCAGTCGGGACTAGCGGGGGATGAGCAGTTCTTC
CASTQSGLAGDEQFF